The source of this T cell receptor (beta chain) is a study of T-cell memory formation after mild COVID-19. The study, taken as a whole, reports: Cross-reactive memory appears to have joined, as suggested by some responding clones showing up in pre-infection memory.

TCRdb re-derived calls from the 5' RACE reads in MiXCR, one entry per CDR3 protein. The sample holds a few hundred thousand distinct CDR3 sequences, about 21% seen once. The CDR3 contains 16 residues. V was pared by 5 bases and J by 2 bases, with 17 bases between. Germline loops: CDR1 SGHTA, CDR2 FQGNSA. Worth noting for this clonotype: Its antigen is not known.

The source is an adult woman who had mild COVID-19 (a few samples of this study predate the infection). Cell type and time point are not known. The chain carries TRBV7-2 and TRBJ2-3, with D possibly being TRBD2 (5 bases). Sample: PBMCs or a T cell subset sorted from them (not recorded which). The CDR3 nucleotides read TGTGCCAGCAGCCCTTTGCGGGCGATACCCACAGATACGCAGTATTTT. Translated: CASSPLRAIPTDTQYF.